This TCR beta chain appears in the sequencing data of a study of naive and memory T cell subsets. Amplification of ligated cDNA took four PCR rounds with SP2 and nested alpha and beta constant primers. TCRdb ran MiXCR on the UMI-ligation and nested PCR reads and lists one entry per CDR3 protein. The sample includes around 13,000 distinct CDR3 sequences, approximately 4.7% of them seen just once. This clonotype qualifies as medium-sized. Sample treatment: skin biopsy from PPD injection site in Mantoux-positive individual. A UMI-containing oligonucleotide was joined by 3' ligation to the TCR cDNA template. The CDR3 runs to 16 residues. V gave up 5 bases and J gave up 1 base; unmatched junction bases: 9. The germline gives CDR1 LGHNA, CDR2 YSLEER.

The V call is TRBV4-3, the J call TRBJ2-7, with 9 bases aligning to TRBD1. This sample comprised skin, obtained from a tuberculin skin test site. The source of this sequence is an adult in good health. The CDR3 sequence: CASSAYETGGSYEQYF. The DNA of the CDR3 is TGCGCCAGCAGCGCTTACGAGACAGGGGGGTCCTACGAGCAGTACTTC.